This TCR beta chain was sequenced during a study of cytomegalovirus exposure and HLA in healthy donors (dated by TCRdb to 2016 to 2017). With regard to the full study: An earlier analysis of roughly 500 of the donors reported about 280 Gb of sequence data and 95 million to 120 million unique TCR beta sequences obtained from some 200 million T cells. Both class I and class II loci were covered by HLA typing, at four-digit resolution. Among about 410 genotyped donors of the cohort, an average of approximately 240,000 unique TCR beta nucleotide sequences was sequenced per donor, of which 15% to 20% were non-productive. A later genetic analysis used genome-wide SNP genotypes for about 60% of the roughly 670 donors, treating that subset as a discovery cohort. The study combined high-throughput TCR immunosequencing, statistical association of individual TCRs with disease status, and machine learning to predict cytomegalovirus infection status. Among the roughly 370 genotyped donors, roughly 80% belonged to the genetic ancestry cluster associated with self-reported Caucasian donors. Typing coverage varied by locus: about 620-630 donors for A, B, C, DRB1 and DQB1; approximately 500 for DQA1; approximately 570 for DPA1; 450 to 480 for DPB1. The study aimed to test whether signatures of past pathogen exposure could be identified by cataloging public T cell receptors. In addition to the first cohort of 500 to 850 subjects, a separate validation cohort of 120 different subjects was used. To study patterns of TCR occurrence, a later analysis re-analyzed previously published TCR beta repertoires from around 700 donors and added high-resolution HLA genotyping. In the later analysis, no new phenotypic data were used to find candidate immune exposures; instead, reliance was placed on TCR beta sequences and their occurrence across donors. Approximately 300 gigabases of sequencing data and around 80 million unique TCR sequences made up an early release that covered several hundred HLA-typed donors. Donor age, sex, ethnicity and CMV serostatus were compiled alongside the repertoire data. Using immunosequencing, the study profiled T cell repertoires from 550 to 750 subjects and related those repertoires to cytomegalovirus serostatus. An earlier analysis of 500 to 650 of the donors applied high-throughput TCR beta sequencing to assess whether each TCR beta V gene segment acted as functional or pseudogenic. Every repertoire in the discovery cohort had been generated on one and the same sequencing platform. Four or five DR-DQ haplotypes were treated as single units for association and clustering because of strong linkage in the cohort.

The CDR3, cysteine through phenylalanine, is 13 amino acids long. CDR3 DNA only is kept here, 39 bases in frame from base 1. Reading the germline V gene gives CDR1 MDHEN and CDR2 SYDVKM. Cut back by 5 bases and 3 bases, the V and J ends lie 11 bases apart. Library construction relied on the immunoSEQ multiplex PCR assay. A mixture of 60 forward primers for TCR Vbeta segments and 13 reverse primers for TCR Jbeta segments was used in the multiplex PCR. The CDR3 region of rearranged TCR beta genes was amplified from genomic DNA by a multiplex PCR assay. The amplified TCR beta libraries were sequenced on the Illumina HiSeq System as 87-base-pair reads. The authors processed their data as follows. A later analysis counted tens of millions of unique TCR beta chains across the 600 to 850 repertoires, and roughly 9.9 million of these chains were shared by at least two donors. Raw reads were error-corrected and collapsed into unique sequences with a nearest-neighbor algorithm that merged closely related sequences to remove PCR and sequencing errors. V, D and J gene segments were assigned by aligning CDR3 sequences to IMGT reference sequences. Each retained sequence needed at least a six-nucleotide match to both a V gene segment and a J gene segment. A rearrangement was called productive if the CDR3 had no stop codons and remained in frame with V and J, and every other rearrangement was called non-productive. CDR3 was defined by IMGT convention, running from the second conserved V-encoded cysteine to the conserved J-encoded phenylalanine. In an earlier analysis of approximately 590 of the donors, sequences lacking an unambiguous match to a single V gene segment were excluded. In an earlier analysis of some 590 of the donors, a V segment was called functional when productive rearrangements were above 56.7%, and segregating when the standard deviation between donors exceeded 5%. A statistical classification framework was built for diagnosing cytomegalovirus status from the catalog of TCR beta chain sequences. V and J gene assignment, in a later analysis, came from comparing TCR nucleotide sequences with IMGT/GENE-DB human TR gene sequences. A later analysis assigned CDR3 sequences and most-parsimonious VDJ recombination scenarios with the TCRdist pipeline. In a later analysis, each TCR beta chain was defined by its CDR3 amino acid sequence together with its V-gene family, and reads without a unique V-gene family were excluded. As a way to deal with suspected cross-contamination and a sequencing artifact, a later analysis dropped 450 to 600 nucleotide sequences that were highly shared and had low generation probability. In a later analysis, a clonal expansion index was calculated for each public chain from normalized within-repertoire ranks of inferred template counts. In a later analysis, generation probabilities were computed with a VDJ recombination model fitted to out-of-frame rearrangements, and the resulting probabilities were checked against IGoR. In a later analysis, hypergeometric tests were used to score TCR-TCR, TCR-HLA and TCR-CMV co-occurrence, with a repertoire-size bias correction applied to TCR pairs. In a later analysis, false discovery rates were estimated by permuting HLA or CMV assignments 20 times. In a later analysis, co-occurring TCRs were grouped with DBSCAN, and TCRdist sequence similarity was added when clustering was performed within HLA-allele-positive subsets. Co-occurrence clustering excluded repertoires with fewer than 30,000 or more than 120,000 public chains, plus five with anomalous nucleotide sharing. TCRdb limited this immuneACCESS table to in-frame rearrangements with V and J called. A share of clones is missing; checked studies link under half to unresolved V genes, and the rest is unexplained. D and trimming were read from the DNA, whereas the V and J calls and clone size are those reported in that table. The sample table records 80,000 to 95,000 clones; about four fifths of these occur just once. The ten largest account for about 1.9% of the sample.

The cohort consisted of more than 650 healthy bone marrow donors. Cohort members were all nominally healthy when sampled, although unrecorded immune exposures were likely present. The donor tested CMV seronegative, placing the donor among the approximately 400 seronegative members of the cohort. Every donor gave a peripheral blood sample, and the peripheral blood mononuclear cells from that sample were used for TCR beta sequencing. Genomic DNA was extracted from the blood cell samples with the Qiagen DNeasy Blood Extraction Kit. As to this clone: Its antigen is currently not known. Base-call qualities are not available, and no considerably larger clone is one nucleotide away.

Study-wide conclusions, independent of this receptor: The presence/absence analyses assumed that sequencing depth was roughly uniform across donors, and that assumption may not be true. Across donors, most TCR sequences were observed very rarely, whereas some public TCRs were present in many individuals. In a later genetic analysis, fewer N-insertions in productive TCRs were reported among donors in an Asian-associated ancestry cluster than the roughly 670-donor mean. In the study, about 150 TCR beta chains were listed as associated with cytomegalovirus. Immune exposure information for the cohort was limited to CMV serostatus. A cluster of highly shared sequence variants was judged likely to be a technical artifact of the sequencing pipeline. This cohort had only TCR beta chains sequenced, and the lack of alpha or paired-chain data limited which features could be detected. A later analysis reported that several top co-occurrence clusters appeared linked to parvovirus B19, influenza, CMV and Epstein-Barr virus. An earlier analysis of around 600 of the donors showed that most TCR beta V segments appeared in productive rearrangements either about 87% or about 30% of the time, which broadly matched IMGT annotations. The classifier was reported to diagnose cytomegalovirus status with high specificity and sensitivity in both the original and validation cohorts. A later analysis found that TCR association rates varied across HLA loci, with DRB1 alleles showing the most associated TCRs and HLA-C alleles the fewest. Because the 87-base-pair reads could not distinguish some IMGT-functional V segments, including TRBV6-2 and TRBV6-3, those segments were excluded. Most CMV-associated TCR beta chains appeared to be HLA-restricted in a later analysis, and the HLA associations seemed to be driven largely by CMV exposure. In vitro tests confirmed that a few of the cytomegalovirus-associated TCR beta chains recognize cytomegalovirus antigens. In a later analysis, HLA-associated TCR beta chains showed more clonal expansion and lower generation probabilities than non-associated chains that were equally common. A further reported finding was that TCR beta sequences accurately predicted the HLA-A and HLA-B alleles for most subjects in the first cohort. When HLA alleles, especially DR and DQ, strongly co-occurred, attributing TCR associations to individual alleles was difficult. The earlier analysis of 587 of the donors excluded roughly 17 rarely observed V segments, including chromosome 9 orphons, because counts were too low. A later analysis associated approximately 17,000 TCR beta sequences with specific HLA alleles at a false discovery rate of 0.05. Correlated functional status among segregating V segments might reflect linkage disequilibrium, but an unknown experimental factor could not be ruled out. The authors suggested that the approach could potentially be generalized to other disease states and immunological phenotypes. In a later genetic analysis, a missense DCLRE1C variant was associated with V-gene and J-gene trimming of TCR beta chains, and the association was replicated in an independent cohort. HLA typing was unavailable for some donors at each locus, so association tests used only the typed subset.

Here the chain combines TRBV28 and TRBJ2-7, with the D segment identity uncertain. The clonotype originates from a young woman in good health and CMV-seronegative. Input material: PBMCs. The nucleotide sequence is given as TGTGCCAGCAGTCCAGACTCTTACTACGAGCAGTACTTC. Its translation reads: CASSPDSYYEQYF.